The TCR beta chain under discussion was sequenced for a study of T cell responses to AZD1222 COVID-19 vaccine. Overall study results and limits: When two AZD1222 doses had been given, Spike-specific TCR breadth and depth rose. AZD1222 recipients seropositive at baseline numbered only six or seven.

Clones were sequenced by immunoSEQ multiplex PCR, and TCRdb holds only the in-frame ones, with some missing. The data hold 160,000 or so clones, with roughly 88% observed a single time. This clone was detected only a few times. Antigen: not known. The sequences come from peripheral blood, collected 28 days after the second AZD1222 dose. This receptor was identified in an adult who received the AZD1222 COVID-19 vaccine.

The DNA for the CDR3 is TGCAGCGCGACAGGAAGAGGAAACACCATATATTTT. This sequence encodes CSATGRGNTIYF. The chain is built from TRBV29-1 and TRBJ1-3; TRBD1 is a possible D gene (6 bases). Germline values: CDR1 SQVTM, CDR2 ANQGSEA. The length of the CDR3 is 12 residues. V was clipped by 7 bases and J by 4 bases, with 11 bases between them.